What follows are 23 T cell receptor beta chains derived from one specimen sequenced in a study of siplizumab effects on memory and regulatory T cells. The authors kept the mixed lymphocyte reaction cells in coculture at 37°C for roughly six days. These receptors' antigens are unknown. Measured with immunoSEQ multiplex PCR; TCRdb has only the in-frame clones, and not every one. This sample yields approximately 5,400 clones, of which about 46% are seen a single time; 75% to 85% belongs to the top ten. Sequencing was carried out using CFSE-low (dividing) CD8+ T cells sorted from an allogeneic mixed lymphocyte reaction. The receptors were gathered from a human donor in good health; the cells came from an allogeneic mixed lymphocyte reaction. Some clones in this sample may be carry-over from other donors' samples.

This clone was detected many times. This CDR3 reads CASSYSKFGSHGYTF. As DNA, the CDR3 is TGTGCCAGCAGTTACTCGAAGTTCGGGTCCCATGGCTACACCTTC. The J gene is TRBJ1-2, the V gene TRBV6-5; D is uncertain. CDR3 length equals 15 residues. The germline V gene has CDR1 MNHEY and CDR2 SVGAGI. V was trimmed by 0 bases and J by 6 bases, leaving 14 bases between them.

The V gene is TRBV28, the J gene TRBJ2-3, with 8 positions matching TRBD1. Germline CDR1 MDHEN, CDR2 SYDVKM. The CDR3 extends over 13 amino acids. Unmatched junction bases numbered 3, after V lost 5 bases and J lost 5 bases. DNA of the CDR3: TGTGCCAGCAGTAGCGGACAGGGAGATACGCAGTATTTT. It translates to CASSSGQGDTQYF.

This clone was counted a single time. The chain links TRBV4-2 to TRBJ2-7; D possibly corresponds to TRBD1 (5 bases). V was cut by 0 bases and J by 3 bases, with 15 bases left in between. The CDR3 is made up of 16 amino acids. CDR1 is LGHNA and CDR2 is YNFKEQ in the germline V gene. The CDR3 DNA reads TGTGCCAGCAGCCAAGAATCGGCGACAGAGTACTACGAGCAGTACTTC. Translation: CASSQESATEYYEQYF.

The V gene is TRBV5-4, the J gene TRBJ2-5, with D perhaps matching TRBD1 (6 bases). The J call may be wrong; the DNA end is better matched by TRBJ2-7. Germline CDR1 SGHNT, CDR2 YYREEE (reference sequence). The CDR3 length is 14 residues. The CDR3 nucleotides are TGTGCCAGCAGGATTGACAGGATATCGTACGAGCAGTACTTC. It codes for CASRIDRISYEQYF.

This sequence joins TRBV6-5 and TRBJ2-7; possibly TRBD1 or TRBD2 for D (5 bases each). Germline V gene lookup returns CDR1 MNHEY and CDR2 SVGAGI. The CDR3 totals 13 residues. Deletions cut 4 bases from V and 0 bases from J, with 7 bases between. The CDR3 protein is CASSWGSSYEQYF. The CDR3 DNA reads as TGTGCCAGCAGTTGGGGGAGCTCCTACGAGCAGTACTTC.

This clone was seen more than once but under ten times. The V and J genes are TRBV4-2 and TRBJ2-3; TRBD2 matches 11 bases. The CDR3 has 14 residues. Trimming removed 7 bases from V and 5 bases from J; junction bases left unmatched: 5. CDR1 LGHNA and CDR2 YNFKEQ come from the germline V gene. The CDR3 spells CASTSGTSGDTQYF. The CDR3 nucleotides are TGTGCCAGCACCTCCGGGACTAGCGGAGATACGCAGTATTTT.

The chain links TRBV5-8 to TRBJ2-5, with unresolved D. The germline V and J ends were trimmed by 3 bases and 5 bases, with 11 bases remaining between them. Germline CDR1 SGHTS, CDR2 YDEGEE. The CDR3 is 13 residues long. In DNA form, the CDR3 reads TGTGCCAGCAGCTCCGTTGGGAACGAGACCCAGTACTTC. Encoded protein: CASSSVGNETQYF.

V and J are TRBV5-5 and TRBJ1-2; D remains ambiguous. Germline V gene sequence: CDR1 SGHKS, CDR2 YYEKEE (reference sequence). There are 15 residues in the CDR3. V was pared by 4 bases and J by 8 bases, with 21 bases between. For the CDR3, the DNA is TGTGCCAGCAGCGGGGAAGGACGCCCGCTTAACGGCTACACCTTC. Protein product: CASSGEGRPLNGYTF.

The sample holds a few counts of this clone. V is TRBV11-2 and J is TRBJ1-1, with D perhaps matching TRBD1 (5 bases). Trimming took off 4 bases at V and 0 bases at J, with 18 bases between the two ends. The CDR3 length is 17 residues. Germline assignment: CDR1 SGHAT and CDR2 FQNNGV. The CDR3, as DNA: TGTGCCAGCAGCTCACGGGTCACGGGGCCGGTGAACACTGAAGCTTTCTTT. It is translated as CASSSRVTGPVNTEAFF.

This chain connects TRBV5-6 to TRBJ1-1; D unclear. The CDR3 runs 17 residues. V was trimmed by 4 bases and J by 1 base, leaving 20 bases between them. Germline V gives CDR1 SGHDT, CDR2 YYEEEE. This CDR3 is CASSTYREVQPNTEAFF. Here the CDR3 DNA reads TGTGCCAGCAGCACATATAGGGAGGTACAACCGAACACTGAAGCTTTCTTT.

The chain recombines TRBV27 with TRBJ1-2, with D maybe TRBD1 (5 bases). This CDR3 is built from 12 residues. V was pared by 4 bases and J by 2 bases, with 5 bases between. The V gene's germline CDR1 is MNHEY and CDR2 SMNVEV (reference sequence). CDR3 amino acids: CASSSGNYGYTF. CDR3 coding DNA: TGTGCCAGCAGTTCAGGGAACTATGGCTACACCTTC.

The rearrangement links TRBV11-2 to TRBJ1-2; D remains unclear. V was pared by 3 bases and J by 6 bases, with 8 bases between. Per germline, CDR1 SGHAT and CDR2 FQNNGV. The CDR3 consists of 12 residues. The CDR3 DNA is TGTGCCAGCAGCTTTGACGGGGATGGCTACACCTTC. Translated: CASSFDGDGYTF.

The chain couples TRBV29-1 to TRBJ2-3; TRBD2 matches at 10 bases. The CDR3 runs 17 residues. Germline CDR1 is SQVTM and CDR2 is ANQGSEA. V was pared by 5 bases and J by 3 bases, with 14 bases of the junction left unmatched. CDR3 in amino acids: CSVLASGRAGRTDTQYF. The CDR3 DNA is TGCAGCGTTTTGGCGAGCGGGAGGGCCGGGCGGACAGATACGCAGTATTTT.

This sequence joins TRBV5-5 and TRBJ2-5, with TRBD2 identical over 7 bases. Germline V gene data show CDR1 as SGHKS and CDR2 as YYEKEE (reference sequence). The CDR3 has 15 amino acids. Trimming cost V 0 bases and J 1 base; bases outside gene matches: 3. This CDR3 reads CASSLDGRPQETQYF. The CDR3 nucleotides are TGTGCCAGCAGCTTGGACGGGAGGCCCCAAGAGACCCAGTACTTC.

The gene calls are TRBV27 and TRBJ1-2, with no clear D. Per the germline V gene, CDR1 is MNHEY and CDR2 is SMNVEV (reference sequence). Trimming left V 1 base short and J 4 bases short, with 13 bases between. This CDR3 comprises 15 residues. DNA for the CDR3: TGTGCCAGCAGTTTATATGCAGGCTCCTCCTATGGCTACACCTTC. Translation gives CASSLYAGSSYGYTF.

The chain combines TRBV14 with TRBJ1-1; D uncertain. The CDR3 has 13 amino acids. V was cut by 3 bases and J by 4 bases, with 9 bases left in between. Per the germline V gene, CDR1 is SGHDN and CDR2 is FVKESK. CDR3: CASSHGFGTEAFF. The CDR3 DNA reads as TGTGCCAGCAGCCACGGGTTTGGCACTGAAGCTTTCTTT.

The V and J genes are TRBV7-3 and TRBJ1-2; 9 nucleotides agree with TRBD1. The CDR3 sequence is 13 residues long. Germline V lookup: CDR1 SGHTA, CDR2 FQGTGA. The junction had 2 bases not matched to a gene; V was cut back by 3 bases and J by 6 bases. CDR3 DNA: TGTGCCAGCAGCTTCGGGACAGGGCATGGCTACACCTTC. Translation: CASSFGTGHGYTF.

In its sample, this clone was seen a few times. The J gene is TRBJ2-1, the V gene TRBV10-3; D possibly uses TRBD1 or TRBD2 (5 bases each). CDR1 is ENHRY and CDR2 is SYGVKD in the germline V gene. The length of the CDR3 is 16 residues. The ends were cut back, 0 bases at V and 4 bases at J, with 13 bases in the middle. The CDR3, as DNA: TGTGCCATCAGTGAGTCGGCCGGGGCAGGGTACAATGAGCAGTTCTTC. As protein: CAISESAGAGYNEQFF.

A few counts support this clone. CDR3 bases: TGCGCCAGCACGGAGGGCGGGTTTCAGTTCTTC. Translating gives CASTEGGFQFF. The chain recombines TRBV4-1 with TRBJ2-1; maybe TRBD2 (6 bases). Germline-derived CDR1 and CDR2 are MGHRA and YSYEKL. V was shortened by 7 bases and J by 13 bases, with 14 bases between the two germline ends. The CDR3 is 11 residues long.

The table lists this clone with many counts. The chain couples TRBV4-2 to TRBJ2-5; D might be TRBD1 (5 bases). V gave up 2 bases and J gave up 0 bases, with 10 bases separating them. Germline CDR1 is LGHNA and CDR2 is YNFKEQ. This CDR3 spans 15 amino acids. The CDR3 spells CASSQRTGDQETQYF. CDR3 sequence (DNA): TGTGCCAGCAGCCAACGTACAGGTGACCAAGAGACCCAGTACTTC.

V is TRBV9 and J is TRBJ1-2, with a tentative D call TRBD1 (5 bases). Trimming shortened V by 0 bases and J by 6 bases, and 15 bases separated the two germline ends. The CDR3 has 15 residues. CDR1 is SGDLS and CDR2 is YYNGEE in the germline V gene. The CDR3 DNA reads as TGTGCCAGCAGCGTAGCCGGGGCGTTCGTCGATGGCTACACCTTC. As protein: CASSVAGAFVDGYTF. Full variable domain (remainder filled in from reference TRBV9 and TRBJ1-2): DSGVTQTPKHLITATGQRVTLRCSPRSGDLSVYWYQQSLDQGLQFLIQYYNGEERAKGNILERFSAQQFPDLHSELNLSSLELGDSALYFCASSVAGAFVDGYTFGSGTRLTVV.

CDR3 DNA sequence: TGTGCCAGCAGCTGCTGCGGTTGCCGAAAGACCTATGGCTACACCTTC. It codes for CASSCCGCRKTYGYTF. The chain recombines TRBV7-7 with TRBJ1-2; D is unresolved. Germline V gene sequence: CDR1 SSHAT, CDR2 FNYEAQ (reference sequence). V was shortened by 4 bases and J by 4 bases, with 19 bases between the two germline ends. The CDR3 has 16 amino acids.

The chain recombines TRBV4-1 with TRBJ2-1; D not certain. This CDR3 comprises 11 residues. The V and J ends lost 1 base and 7 bases respectively, with 2 bases between them. CDR1 and CDR2 from the germline V gene are MGHRA and YSYEKL. CDR3: CASSQVNEQFF. In nucleotides, the CDR3 is TGCGCCAGCAGCCAAGTAAATGAGCAGTTCTTC.